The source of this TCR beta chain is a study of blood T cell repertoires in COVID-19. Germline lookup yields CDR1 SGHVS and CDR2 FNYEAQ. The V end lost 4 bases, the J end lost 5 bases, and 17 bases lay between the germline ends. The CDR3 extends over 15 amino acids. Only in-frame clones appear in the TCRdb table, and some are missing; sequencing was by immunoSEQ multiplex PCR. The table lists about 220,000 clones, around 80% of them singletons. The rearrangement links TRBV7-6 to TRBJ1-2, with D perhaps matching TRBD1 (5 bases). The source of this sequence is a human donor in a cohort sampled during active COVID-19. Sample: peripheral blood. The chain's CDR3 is CASSSWVGGRYGYTF. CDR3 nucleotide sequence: TGTGCCAGCAGCTCTTGGGTGGGGGGTCGGTATGGCTACACCTTC. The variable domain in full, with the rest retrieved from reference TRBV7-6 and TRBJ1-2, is GAGVSQSPRYKVTKRGQDVALRCDPISGHVSLYWYRQALGQGPEFLTYFNYEAQQDKSGLPNDRFSAERPEGSISTLTIQRTEQRDSAMYRCASSSWVGGRYGYTFGSGTRLTVV.